The source of this T cell receptor (beta chain) is a study of T cell repertoires in cytomegalovirus infection. Whole-study context: Indications of both CMV infection and matching HLA type were provided by public TCR beta signatures.

The germline V and J ends were trimmed by 3 bases and 4 bases, with 8 bases remaining between them. Germline V gene sequence: CDR1 MNHEY, CDR2 SMNVEV (reference sequence). The CDR3 runs 13 residues. TCRdb reprocessed the reads via MiXCR and lists one record per CDR3 protein. The repertoire holds just over 150,000 distinct CDR3 sequences, with less than 25% as singletons. The table lists this clonotype with many counts. Its antigen is unknown. Whole-study results and caveats: The study found HLA-C-restricted CMV-specific TCR beta clonotypes dominating the ex vivo response. Accumulated public TCR beta family frequency recognized individuals carrying CMV together with the relevant HLA.

This clonotype was obtained from a human donor in good health (CMV status not recorded). Some clones in this sample may be carry-over from other donors' samples. The V call is TRBV27, the J call TRBJ2-3; D is perhaps TRBD2 (6 bases). Material for sequencing was PBMCs. DNA of the CDR3: TGTGCCAGCAGTTTGGGACTGGCAGATACGCAGTATTTT. Translating gives CASSLGLADTQYF.